These 14 T cell receptor beta chains share one sample of origin, sequenced in a study of early T cells in non-severe SARS-CoV-2 infection. TCRdb processed the 5' RACE reads anew with MiXCR; each CDR3 protein has one entry. The sample lists some 82,000 distinct CDR3 sequences; about 6% were seen once. The sequenced sample consisted of whole blood. The receptors were gathered from an adult who was a healthcare worker with PCR-confirmed SARS-CoV-2 infection or an uninfected control (not recorded which).

The chain recombines TRBV10-3 with TRBJ2-7; TRBD1 or TRBD2 may be the D gene (6 bases each). The CDR3 runs 13 residues. Germline CDR1 reads ENHRY; CDR2 reads SYGVKD. Trimming removed 0 bases from V and 9 bases from J, with 12 bases in between. CDR3 in DNA: TGTGCCATCAGTGAGTCGGGGGGCAGCCGGCAGTACTTC. Protein sequence: CAISESGGSRQYF.

The chain carries TRBV10-3 and TRBJ2-5, with unresolved D. The CDR3 loop spans 11 amino acids. Germline CDR1 and CDR2: ENHRY and SYGVKD. The V gene lost 2 bases and the J gene lost 5 bases, with 3 bases spanning the gap. The CDR3 region is CAISERETQYF. The CDR3, as DNA: TGTGCCATCAGTGAGAGGGAGACCCAGTACTTC.

The chain uses TRBV10-3 and TRBJ2-3; 7 nucleotides agree with TRBD1. The CDR3 consists of 10 residues. The germline V gene has CDR1 ENHRY and CDR2 SYGVKD. The ends lost 8 bases at V and 13 bases at J; junction bases unmatched: 6. The CDR3: CAIGTEFKYF. CDR3 coding DNA: TGTGCCATCGGGACAGAGTTTAAGTATTTT.

Concerning this clonotype itself: This may stem from a read error, because a much larger clone lies one nucleotide away. The CDR3 DNA sequence: TGCAGTGCTGGACCCTCGAGACAGGCTAAGGAGACCCAGTACTTC. It encodes CSAGPSRQAKETQYF. The chain uses TRBV20-1 and TRBJ2-5; D possibly corresponds to TRBD1 (6 bases). V gave up 5 bases and J gave up 5 bases, with 21 bases separating them. Germline assignment: CDR1 DFQATT and CDR2 SNEGSKA (reference sequence). The CDR3 length is 15 residues.

This clonotype was seen repeatedly, ten times or more. One end of the junction fails to match germline, which may point to a read error. The chain couples TRBV29-1 to TRBJ2-1; 10 bases fit TRBD2. Germline V gene data show CDR1 as SQVTM and CDR2 as ANQGSEA. The CDR3 runs to 14 residues. The CDR3 spells CSVVVASGGLAVLF. As DNA, the CDR3 is TGCAGCGTTGTCGTGGCTAGCGGGGGCCTCGCAGTTCTCTTC.

This clonotype occurred many times. Germline and junction disagree at one end, which may indicate a read error. The rearrangement joins TRBV6-6 to TRBJ2-1, with a weak D call TRBD2 (7 bases). The CDR3 loop spans 14 amino acids. Looked up from germline, CDR1 is MNHNY and CDR2 is SVGAGI (reference sequence). The CDR3 region is CASTGSGARGSSVF. Written as DNA, the CDR3 is TGTGCCAGCACCGGCAGCGGGGCCAGGGGTAGTTCGGTCTTC.

In this sample, this clonotype turned up many times. The CDR3 is CASSFGLAGGYNEQFF. In nucleotides, the CDR3 is TGTGCCAGCAGCTTTGGTCTAGCGGGAGGATACAATGAGCAGTTCTTC. The chain has TRBV7-9 and TRBJ2-1; 11 nucleotides align to TRBD2. The CDR3 consists of 16 residues. With V trimmed by 3 bases and J by 4 bases, 5 bases remained unmatched. In germline, CDR1 is SEHNR, CDR2 FQNEAQ (reference sequence).

Within the sample, this clonotype is medium-sized. The V gene is TRBV5-1, the J gene TRBJ1-1; the D gene is possibly TRBD1 (5 bases). The length of the CDR3 is 13 residues. V was pared by 5 bases and J by 3 bases, with 11 bases between. The V gene's germline CDR1 is SGHRS and CDR2 YFSETQ. CDR3 loop: CASSSREDTEAFF. DNA for the CDR3: TGCGCCAGCAGTAGCAGGGAAGACACTGAAGCTTTCTTT.

There are many counts of this clonotype. V and J are TRBV19 and TRBJ2-6; 8 nucleotides align to TRBD1. V shed 7 bases, J shed 0 bases, and the junction held 5 bases outside the gene matches. The CDR3 runs 16 residues. Germline assignment: CDR1 LNHDA and CDR2 SQIVND (reference sequence). In DNA, the CDR3 is TGTGCCAGTAAGACGACAGGGGCCTCTGGGGCCAACGTCCTGACTTTC. Its protein product is CASKTTGASGANVLTF.

This clonotype was detected ten times or more. The chain has TRBV2 and TRBJ2-1; 8 bases map to TRBD1. This CDR3 contains 13 residues. Germline trimming cut 4 bases from V and 4 bases from J; bases unmatched to any gene: 0. Germline assignment: CDR1 SNHLY and CDR2 FYNNEI. CDR3 protein: CASSGQGYNEQFF. For the CDR3, the DNA is TGTGCCAGCAGTGGACAGGGGTACAATGAGCAGTTCTTC.

This clonotype was counted between two and nine times. The genes are TRBV6-5 and TRBJ2-4; 7 nucleotides align to TRBD1. The CDR3 runs 15 residues. Germline-derived CDR1 and CDR2 are MNHEY and SVGAGI. J lost 0 bases, V lost 5 bases, and 4 bases had no gene match. CDR3 bases: TGTGCCAGCAGTAGGGGACAGTTAGCCAAAAACATTCAGTACTTC. Its translation: CASSRGQLAKNIQYF.

This clonotype showed up many times. The chain joins TRBV5-4 to TRBJ1-4; D might be TRBD1 (5 bases). The CDR3 loop spans 14 amino acids. Germline assignment: CDR1 SGHNT and CDR2 YYREEE (reference sequence). V dropped 4 bases and J dropped 5 bases, with 12 bases sitting between them. This chain's CDR3 is CASSRDSINEKLFF. CDR3 coding DNA: TGTGCCAGCAGCCGGGACTCGATAAATGAAAAACTGTTTTTT.

In its sample, this clonotype was seen many times. The chain has TRBV20-1 and TRBJ2-7; 8 bases align to TRBD1. After removal of 1 base from V and 6 bases from J, the junction contained 8 bases not matched to a gene. The CDR3 is 14 amino acids. The germline CDR1 and CDR2 sequences are DFQATT and SNEGSKA (reference sequence). The CDR3 region has the DNA TGCAGTGCTAGAGCGGCGGACAGGGTTTCCGAGCAGTACTTC. As protein: CSARAADRVSEQYF.

This clonotype was seen ten or more times. The V and J genes are TRBV7-2 and TRBJ1-4; D may be TRBD1 (5 bases). With 5 bases removed from V and 8 bases from J, the gap between germline ends came to 12 bases. The germline gives CDR1 SGHTA, CDR2 FQGNSA. The CDR3 consists of 13 residues. Written as DNA, the CDR3 is TGTGCCAGCAGCCTCCGGGGGGTGGAAAAACTGTTTTTT. Translated, it gives CASSLRGVEKLFF.